These T cell receptor beta chains were read from a single sample in a study of blood T cell repertoires in COVID-19. The table came from immunoSEQ multiplex PCR; TCRdb's copy has only in-frame clones and leaves some out. The table lists around 300,000 clones, about 85% of them singletons, with under 3% in the top ten. The sample taken for sequencing was PBMCs or T cells enriched from blood (not recorded which). The receptors derive from a woman aged 45-59 years who had recovered from COVID-19. Each CDR3 is given with its conserved first and last residue. Fields, in order: D gene, V gene, J gene, clone size, CDR3 DNA, CDR3 protein. The D gene is left open where the match is weak. Not all rows give a size; the values are once, few, many and, for expanded clones, a class.

>TRBD2|TRBV6-5|TRBJ2-2|-
TGTGCCAGCAGGCTAGCGGGAGCCGGGGAGCTGTTTTTT
CASRLAGAGELFF
>-|TRBV6-8|TRBJ2-7|-
TGTGCCAGCAGTTACCCACAGCCCTACGAGCAGTACTTC
CASSYPQPYEQYF
>-|TRBV18|TRBJ2-2|once
TGTGCCAGCTCACCCCGGGACACCGGGGAGCTGTTTTTT
CASSPRDTGELFF
>-|TRBV2|TRBJ2-2|-
TGTGCCAGCCATCAGGGATTTGACACCGGGGAGCTGTTTTTT
CASHQGFDTGELFF
>-|TRBV10-2|TRBJ1-4|-
TGCGCCAGCAGCCTGGCGGGGAGTAATGAAAAACTGTTTTTT
CASSLAGSNEKLFF
>TRBD1|TRBV7-2|TRBJ1-2|-
TGTGCCAGCAGCTTAGTTGACAGGGGGGTTGGCTACACCTTC
CASSLVDRGVGYTF
>-|TRBV11-2|TRBJ2-7|-
TGTGCCAGCAGCTTAGCGGGTTCCTACGAGCAGTACTTC
CASSLAGSYEQYF
>-|TRBV4-2|TRBJ1-5|-
TGTGCCAGCAGCCAAGAAGTGAAGGAGAACAATCAGCCCCAGCATTTT
CASSQEVKENNQPQHF
>-|TRBV2|TRBJ2-5|-
TGTGCCAGCAGTCCCCTAGTGACAGTTTCGTTTGAGACCCAGTACTTC
CASSPLVTVSFETQYF
>-|TRBV15|TRBJ1-1|-
TGTGCCACCAGCAGAGGGCAGAAAGACACTGAAGCTTTCTTT
CATSRGQKDTEAFF
>-|TRBV11-3|TRBJ1-4|-
TGTGCCAGCAGCCCGAGGGCAACTAATGAAAAACTGTTTTTT
CASSPRATNEKLFF
>TRBD2|TRBV15|TRBJ2-1|few
TGTGCCACCAGCATTGGATCCCGAAGGACTAGCGGGAGAGGGAATGAGCAGTTCTTC
CATSIGSRRTSGRGNEQFF
>TRBD1|TRBV7-9|TRBJ1-5|-
TGTGCCAGCAGCTTCCAGGGGGGAGCCAATCAGCCCCAGCATTTT
CASSFQGGANQPQHF
>TRBD2|TRBV27|TRBJ2-7|-
TGTGCCAGCAGTGGACTAGCGGGGGGCTGGTACGAGCAGTACTTC
CASSGLAGGWYEQYF
>TRBD2|TRBV4-1|TRBJ2-1|-
TGCGCCAGCAGCCGTCTTAGCGGGAGTTCTCACAATGAGCAGTTCTTC
CASSRLSGSSHNEQFF
>TRBD1|TRBV29-1|TRBJ2-7|-
TGCAGCGTAGAAATGACAGGGGGAGGCTCCTACGAGCAGTACTTC
CSVEMTGGGSYEQYF
>TRBD1|TRBV4-1|TRBJ2-1|-
TGCGCCAGCACCCGGGGACAGGGGATCTCGAATGAGCAGTTCTTC
CASTRGQGISNEQFF
>TRBD1|TRBV2|TRBJ1-1|-
TGTGCCAGCAATGGAGGGGGCGCCGGTGAAGCTTTCTTT
CASNGGGAGEAFF
>-|TRBV3-1/TRBV3-2|TRBJ1-4|-
TGTGCCAGCAGCCAAGGCCGGGGGTCAGTTGGGGAAAAACTGTTTTTT
CASSQGRGSVGEKLFF
>TRBD1|TRBV2|TRBJ2-5|few
TGTGCCAGCAGCGAAGGACAGGGCCAAGAGACCCAGTACTTC
CASSEGQGQETQYF
>TRBD1|TRBV10-1|TRBJ2-4|-
TGCGCCAGCAGTGAGGACAGGGGTCGAGCCAAAAACATTCAGTACTTC
CASSEDRGRAKNIQYF